This T cell receptor (beta chain) originates from a study of cytomegalovirus exposure and HLA in healthy donors. Trimming took 5 bases from V and 9 from J, leaving 11 bases between them. The germline V gene has CDR1 MNHNS and CDR2 SASEGT. This CDR3 has 12 residues. The PCR ran on 60 Vbeta and 13 Jbeta primers. Produced via immunoSEQ multiplex PCR; TCRdb's table is partial and in-frame only. Among more than 150,000 clones listed, 70% to 85% were seen once. The sequence derives from a male donor in good health and CMV-seronegative. The source material was PBMCs. The chain uses TRBV6-1 and TRBJ2-1; D might be TRBD1 (6 bases). The CDR3 here is CASSITGSEQFF. In DNA form, the CDR3 reads TGTGCCAGCAGTATAACAGGGTCTGAGCAGTTCTTC.